This T cell receptor (beta chain) was observed in a study of identical twins. TCRdb fed the 5' RACE reads into MiXCR, producing one record per CDR3 protein. Among hundreds of thousands of distinct CDR3 sequences, approximately 9% were seen once, and the ten largest hold 5% to 6.5%. CDR3 length: 15 residues. Germline V CDR1 and CDR2: LNHDA, SQIVND (reference sequence). The V segment lost 6 bases and the J segment 5 bases; nucleotides outside the gene matches: 13. The receptor's source is a woman aged 18 to 35 in good health. What was sequenced was memory (CD45RO+) T cells sorted from blood. The J gene is TRBJ2-7, the V gene TRBV19, with 7 positions matching TRBD2. CDR3 protein: CASSRGGVGPDEQYF. Here the CDR3 DNA reads TGTGCCAGTAGCCGCGGGGGAGTGGGTCCCGACGAGCAGTACTTC.